Below, 30 T cell receptor beta chains from the same sample are listed, as sequenced in a study of regulatory T cells in long-lasting Graves disease. Time point reported: newly diagnosed GD, antithyroid drugs for less than 3 months. RNA isolated from PBMCs was used to make the TCR library. Arm-PCR of CDR3 regions and iRepertoire HTBI primers were the basis on which TCR beta libraries were built. TCRdb ran MiXCR on the multiplex PCR reads and lists one entry per CDR3 protein. The sample holds 350,000 to 450,000 distinct CDR3 sequences; about 11% are singletons and the top ten take around 18%. This same sample was also taken into another study, of T cells in Graves' hyperthyroidism and ophthalmopathy.

The sequencing used peripheral blood mononuclear cells (PBMCs), collected at new diagnosis, from a patient treated with antithyroid drugs. The receptors stem from a woman aged 18 to 35 with Graves disease.

This clonotype was observed at least ten times. V gene TRBV7-2 combines with J gene TRBJ2-5; TRBD1 aligns across 7 bases. J lost 5 bases, V lost 4 bases, and 7 bases had no gene match. Germline V CDR1 and CDR2: SGHTA, FQGNSA. The CDR3 has 14 amino acids. The CDR3 is CASSSRQGWETQYF. CDR3 coding DNA: TGTGCCAGCAGCTCGAGACAGGGCTGGGAGACCCAGTACTTC. Full variable domain (rest looked up from reference TRBV7-2 and TRBJ2-5): GAGVSQSPSNKVTEKGKDVELRCDPISGHTALYWYRQSLGQGLEFLIYFQGNSAPDKSGLPSDRFSAERTGGSVSTLTIQRTQQEDSAVYLCASSSRQGWETQYFGPGTRLLVL.

This clonotype was seen many times. The V gene is TRBV14, the J gene TRBJ2-4; D remains ambiguous. The CDR3 extends over 13 amino acids. The ends were cut back, 3 bases at V and 0 bases at J, with 3 bases in the middle. CDR1 and CDR2 (germline): SGHDN, FVKESK. In DNA form, the CDR3 reads TGTGCCAGCAGCCACTTAGCCAAAAACATTCAGTACTTC. Translated, it gives CASSHLAKNIQYF.

This clonotype was seen many times. DNA for the CDR3: TGTGCCAGCAGTGGTAACCGGGGCACTGAAGCTTTCTTT. It yields the protein CASSGNRGTEAFF. V gene TRBV2 combines with J gene TRBJ1-1; the D is unclear. CDR1 SNHLY and CDR2 FYNNEI come from the germline V gene. This CDR3 is 13 amino acids long. V dropped 4 bases and J dropped 4 bases, with 10 bases sitting between them.

This clonotype was seen ten or more times. This chain joins TRBV28 and TRBJ2-1; D remains ambiguous. The ends were cut back, 6 bases at V and 4 bases at J, with 10 bases in the middle. The CDR3 is made up of 13 amino acids. The germline gives CDR1 MDHEN, CDR2 SYDVKM. CDR3 in DNA: TGTGCCAGCAGCCCGTTGGATTACAATGAGCAGTTCTTC. Amino acids: CASSPLDYNEQFF.

This clonotype has more than one count but fewer than ten. The rearrangement uses TRBV15 and TRBJ1-5, with 7 bases fitting TRBD1. From germline, CDR1 is LNHNV and CDR2 YYDKDF (reference sequence). CDR3 length: 16 amino acids. The junction had 6 bases not matched to a gene; V was cut back by 0 bases and J by 4 bases. This chain's CDR3 is CATSRERDRANQPQHF. The CDR3, as DNA: TGTGCCACCAGCAGAGAGAGAGACAGGGCTAATCAGCCCCAGCATTTT.

This clonotype was recorded at least ten times. The chain has TRBV10-3 and TRBJ1-4, with no clear D. Germline CDR1 reads ENHRY; CDR2 reads SYGVKD. Trimming removed 11 bases at V and 3 bases at J, with 13 bases between. The CDR3 covers 13 residues. As DNA, the CDR3 is TGTGCCTCAACCCGAGCGGCTAATGAAAAACTGTTTTTT. Protein: CASTRAANEKLFF.

The V gene is TRBV20-1, the J gene TRBJ1-1; no definite D call. V shed 1 base and J shed 1 base, with 7 bases lying between them. Per germline, CDR1 DFQATT and CDR2 SNEGSKA (reference sequence). The CDR3 runs 13 residues. The CDR3 nucleotides read TGCAGTGCTAGAGTTGGGCCGAACACTGAAGCTTTCTTT. This sequence encodes CSARVGPNTEAFF.

As regards this clonotype: Given a much more abundant clone one base away, this may be a read error. The J gene is TRBJ2-7, the V gene TRBV10-3, with 9 nucleotides matching TRBD1. The germline V gene encodes CDR1 ENHRY and CDR2 SYGVKD. Trimming took 7 bases from V and 2 from J; bases not matched to a gene: 6. This CDR3 contains 14 residues. The CDR3, as DNA: TGTGCCATCAATGGGGGACAGGGCCCCTACGAGCAGTACTTC. Translation: CAINGGQGPYEQYF.

This clonotype has a handful of counts. This sequence joins TRBV6-1 and TRBJ2-3, with 11 positions matching TRBD2. J lost 2 bases, V lost 7 bases, and 5 bases had no gene match. The CDR3 sequence is 15 residues long. Germline values: CDR1 MNHNS, CDR2 SASEGT. The CDR3 nucleotides are TGTGCCAGCATATATAGCGGGAGGGCCACAGATACGCAGTATTTT. Translating gives CASIYSGRATDTQYF.

In this sample, this clonotype turned up a few times. V is TRBV7-9 and J is TRBJ1-2; TRBD1 agrees at 7 bases. This CDR3 has 15 amino acids. Germline values: CDR1 SEHNR, CDR2 FQNEAQ (reference sequence). V lost 1 base to trimming and J lost 4 bases; unmatched junction nucleotides: 6. The CDR3 protein is CASSLEGRQGYGYTF. The CDR3 DNA reads TGTGCCAGCAGCTTAGAAGGTCGACAGGGCTATGGCTACACCTTC.

This clonotype was picked up a small number of times. The CDR3 loop reads CASSFFRTGTIKGEGSPLHF. The CDR3 DNA reads as TGTGCCAGCAGCTTCTTTCGAACAGGGACGATCAAGGGCGAGGGTTCACCCCTCCACTTT. The chain combines TRBV7-8 with TRBJ1-6, with a possible D match to TRBD1 (6 bases). Germline CDR1 reads SGHVS; CDR2 reads FQNEAQ. Trimming took off 3 bases at V and 9 bases at J, with 30 bases between the two ends. This CDR3 is 20 amino acids long.

This clonotype was observed many times. V and J are TRBV11-2 and TRBJ2-3, with 7 bases lining up with TRBD2. CDR3 length equals 15 residues. V lost 2 bases to trimming and J lost 0 bases; unmatched junction nucleotides: 2. The germline gives CDR1 SGHAT, CDR2 FQNNGV. CDR3 protein: CASSLMGGSTDTQYF. The CDR3 bases are TGTGCCAGCAGCTTAATGGGGGGGAGCACAGATACGCAGTATTTT.

For this clonotype: A much larger clone sits a single nucleotide away, making a read error possible. The chain recombines TRBV3-1 with TRBJ2-7; D uncertain. Per the germline V gene, CDR1 is LGHDT and CDR2 is YNNKEL (reference sequence). The CDR3 is 16 amino acids. The CDR3 loop reads CARSLPLGLAGGEQYF. The CDR3 DNA sequence: TGTGCCCGCAGCCTACCCCTTGGATTAGCAGGTGGGGAGCAGTACTTC.

This clonotype came up many times. J is TRBJ1-5 and V is TRBV5-8; TRBD1 agrees at 10 bases. V trimming: 7 bases; J trimming: 6 bases; junction bases outside the gene matches: 22. The length of the CDR3 is 19 residues. Looked up from germline, CDR1 is SGHTS and CDR2 is YDEGEE. The DNA of the CDR3 is TGTGCCAGCCCACTCAGCCGGGACAGGGGCTACGCTGGGATTCAGCCCCAGCATTTT. This sequence encodes CASPLSRDRGYAGIQPQHF.

This clonotype was seen a few times. The chain couples TRBV4-1 to TRBJ2-7; perhaps TRBD2 as D (5 bases). With 3 bases removed from V and 4 bases from J, the gap between germline ends came to 10 bases. The CDR3 runs to 13 residues. Per germline, CDR1 MGHRA and CDR2 YSYEKL. CDR3 region: CASSHEGWYEQYF. For the CDR3, the DNA is TGCGCCAGCAGCCACGAGGGTTGGTACGAGCAGTACTTC.

There are many counts of this clonotype. The chain couples TRBV5-6 to TRBJ1-1; no definite D call. Germline V gene lookup returns CDR1 SGHDT and CDR2 YYEEEE. There are 16 residues in the CDR3. V lost 0 bases and J 2 bases, leaving 14 bases between the germline ends. CDR3 DNA sequence: TGTGCCAGCAGCTTGGAAAAGGGTTTCGTCAACACTGAAGCTTTCTTT. Translating it yields CASSLEKGFVNTEAFF.

CDR3 in amino acids: CASSYAGLTYEQYF. The CDR3 nucleotides are TGTGCCAGCAGTTACGCGGGGCTAACCTACGAGCAGTACTTC. The V and J genes are TRBV6-5 and TRBJ2-7; perhaps TRBD2 as D (6 bases). With 2 bases removed from V and 2 bases from J, the gap between germline ends came to 10 bases. The germline gives CDR1 MNHEY, CDR2 SVGAGI. This CDR3 has 14 residues.

This clonotype was recorded at least ten times. V is TRBV30 and J is TRBJ1-1; D remains ambiguous. CDR1 is GTSNPN and CDR2 is SVGIG in the germline V gene (reference sequence). The V end lost 4 bases, the J end lost 4 bases, and 13 bases lay between the germline ends. The CDR3 contains 13 residues. The CDR3 sequence: CAWISWLGTEAFF. The CDR3 DNA follows: TGTGCCTGGATCAGTTGGTTGGGCACTGAAGCTTTCTTT.

In its sample, this clonotype was seen many times. The rearrangement joins TRBV27 to TRBJ2-5, with 8 bases fitting TRBD2. Trimming took 5 bases from V and 1 from J; bases not matched to a gene: 9. Per the germline V gene, CDR1 is MNHEY and CDR2 is SMNVEV (reference sequence). The length of the CDR3 is 16 residues. This chain's CDR3 is CASSPLLAAIQETQYF. The CDR3 DNA follows: TGTGCCAGCAGTCCTCTACTAGCGGCGATCCAAGAGACCCAGTACTTC.

This clonotype appeared a few times. A much bigger clone sits one base away, suggesting this may be a read error. The gene calls are TRBV2 and TRBJ1-5; no reliable D call. Per the germline V gene, CDR1 is SNHLY and CDR2 is FYNNEI. The CDR3 has 14 residues. The CDR3 loop reads CASSDARRNQPRHF. CDR3 nucleotides: TGTGCCAGCAGTGATGCCAGGCGCAATCAGCCCCGGCATTTT.

The chain couples TRBV19 to TRBJ1-2; perhaps TRBD1 as D (6 bases). This CDR3 has 13 amino acids. The V gene's germline CDR1 is LNHDA and CDR2 SQIVND (reference sequence). Trimming took off 8 bases at V and 6 bases at J, with 16 bases between the two ends. As DNA, the CDR3 is TGTGCCAGTTACTACGGACAGAAAGATGGCTACACCTTC. Its protein product is CASYYGQKDGYTF.

This clonotype was found many times. The chain combines TRBV29-1 with TRBJ2-3; D is undetermined. The ends were cut back, 5 bases at V and 0 bases at J, with 9 bases in the middle. Germline V lookup: CDR1 SQVTM, CDR2 ANQGSEA. The CDR3 has 13 amino acids. The CDR3 DNA follows: TGCAGCGTTTACTCAGCTAGCACAGATACGCAGTATTTT. It codes for CSVYSASTDTQYF.

This clonotype was recorded once. The CDR3 does not close with the conserved phenylalanine or tryptophan, likely indicating a read error. The chain couples TRBV28 to TRBJ2-5; 8 nucleotides match TRBD1. J lost 5 bases, V lost 6 bases, and 11 bases had no gene match. The CDR3 covers 15 residues. Germline V gene sequence: CDR1 MDHEN, CDR2 SYDVKM. The chain's CDR3 is CASSLPLDRAETQYS. The CDR3 bases are TGTGCCAGCAGCTTACCCTTGGACAGGGCGGAGACCCAGTACTCC.

In its sample, this clonotype was seen many times. V gene TRBV6-5 combines with J gene TRBJ2-1; 10 positions agree with TRBD2. Germline trimming cut 0 bases from V and 7 bases from J; bases unmatched to any gene: 3. CDR3 length: 15 amino acids. In germline, CDR1 is MNHEY, CDR2 SVGAGI. CDR3 nucleotides: TGTGCCAGCAGTTACTCGGCTAGCGGGAGTAATGAGCAGTTCTTC. Translated: CASSYSASGSNEQFF.

In its sample, this clonotype was seen many times. The gene calls are TRBV7-2 and TRBJ1-5, with a possible D match to TRBD1 (5 bases). Trimming stripped 7 bases from V and 7 bases from J, with 14 bases between. The CDR3 runs to 13 residues. Germline loops: CDR1 SGHTA, CDR2 FQGNSA. CDR3 sequence (DNA): TGTGCCAGCACCCCGGCAGGGTGGCAGCCCCAGCATTTT. Protein sequence: CASTPAGWQPQHF.

The V call is TRBV20-1, the J call TRBJ2-2; D perhaps matches TRBD1 (9 bases). The CDR3 is 20 residues long. CDR1 and CDR2 (germline): DFQATT, SNEGSKA (reference sequence). The ends were cut back, 6 bases at V and 0 bases at J, with 29 bases in the middle. CDR3 bases: TGCAGTGCGGATTCGGGGGGGTTGGGGACAGGGTACGCGAACACCGGGGAGCTGTTTTTT. This gives the protein CSADSGGLGTGYANTGELFF.

This clonotype was seen at least ten times. V gene TRBV29-1 combines with J gene TRBJ2-1; D might be TRBD1 or TRBD2, each matching 5 bases. The germline gives CDR1 SQVTM, CDR2 ANQGSEA. Trimming removed 1 base at V and 12 bases at J, with 13 bases between. CDR3 length: 12 residues. The DNA for the CDR3 is TGCAGCGTTGAAGGGGATAGGGACGGGCAGTTCTTC. Amino acids: CSVEGDRDGQFF.

This clonotype was seen repeatedly, ten times or more. This sequence joins TRBV6-2 or TRBV6-3 and TRBJ2-1; D is perhaps TRBD2 (6 bases). Germline CDR1 reads MNHEY; CDR2 reads SVGEGT. The CDR3 spans 16 residues. V was pared by 6 bases and J by 1 base, with 16 bases between. The CDR3 protein is CASRPEGTPSYNEQFF. CDR3 sequence (DNA): TGTGCCAGCAGACCCGAGGGGACTCCATCCTACAATGAGCAGTTCTTC.

In its sample, this clonotype was seen many times. CDR3 in DNA: TGTGCCAGCAGTGATCAATGGACAGGGGGCTCCTACAATGAGCAGTTCTTC. Amino acid sequence: CASSDQWTGGSYNEQFF. This chain joins TRBV6-1 and TRBJ2-1, with 10 bases fitting TRBD1. V was pared by 3 bases and J by 0 bases, with 5 bases of the junction left unmatched. This CDR3 spans 17 amino acids. CDR1 is MNHNS, CDR2 SASEGT, per germline.

This chain uses TRBV20-1 with TRBJ1-1; 8 bases agree with TRBD1. The V and J ends lost 2 bases and 6 bases, in that order; junction bases with no gene match: 11. Looked up from germline, CDR1 is DFQATT and CDR2 is SNEGSKA (reference sequence). The CDR3 runs 15 residues. The CDR3 region is CSARQPGGLGSEAFF. DNA for the CDR3: TGCAGTGCTAGACAACCAGGGGGCCTTGGCTCTGAAGCTTTCTTT.